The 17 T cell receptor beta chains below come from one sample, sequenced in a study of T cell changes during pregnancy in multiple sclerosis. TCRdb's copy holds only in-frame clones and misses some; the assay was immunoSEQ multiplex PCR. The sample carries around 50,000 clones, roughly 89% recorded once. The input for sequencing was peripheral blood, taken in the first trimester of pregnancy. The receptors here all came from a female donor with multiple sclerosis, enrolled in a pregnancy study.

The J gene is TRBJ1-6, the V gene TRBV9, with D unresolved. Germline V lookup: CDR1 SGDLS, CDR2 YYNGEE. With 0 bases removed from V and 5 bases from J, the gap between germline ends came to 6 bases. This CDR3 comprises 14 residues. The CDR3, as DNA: TGTGCCAGCAGCGTAGGGGGAGATAATTCACCCCTCCACTTT. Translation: CASSVGGDNSPLHF.

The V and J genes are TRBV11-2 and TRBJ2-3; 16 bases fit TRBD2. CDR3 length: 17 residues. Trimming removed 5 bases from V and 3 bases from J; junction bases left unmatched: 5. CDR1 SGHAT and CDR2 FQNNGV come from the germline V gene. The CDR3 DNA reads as TGTGCCAGCAGCCCTGGGACTAGCGGGGGGGCGACAGATACGCAGTATTTT. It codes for CASSPGTSGGATDTQYF.

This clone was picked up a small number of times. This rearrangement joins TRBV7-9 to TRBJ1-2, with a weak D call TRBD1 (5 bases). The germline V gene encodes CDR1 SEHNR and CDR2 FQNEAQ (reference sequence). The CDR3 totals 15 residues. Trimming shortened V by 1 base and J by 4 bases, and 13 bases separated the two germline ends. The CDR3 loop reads CASSLVGRAPYGYTF. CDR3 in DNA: TGTGCCAGCAGCTTAGTCGGCAGGGCCCCCTATGGCTACACCTTC.

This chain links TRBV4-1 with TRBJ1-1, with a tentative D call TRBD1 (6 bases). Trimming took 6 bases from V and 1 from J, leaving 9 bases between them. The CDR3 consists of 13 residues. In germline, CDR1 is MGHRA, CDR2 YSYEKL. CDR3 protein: CASRLQGNTEAFF. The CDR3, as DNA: TGCGCCAGCAGGCTACAGGGGAACACTGAAGCTTTCTTT.

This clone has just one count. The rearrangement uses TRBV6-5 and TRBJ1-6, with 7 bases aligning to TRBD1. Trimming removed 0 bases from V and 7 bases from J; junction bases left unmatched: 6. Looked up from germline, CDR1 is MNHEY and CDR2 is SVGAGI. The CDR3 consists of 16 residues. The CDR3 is CASSYSLTGWNSPLHF. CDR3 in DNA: TGTGCCAGCAGTTACTCGCTGACAGGGTGGAATTCACCCCTCCACTTT.

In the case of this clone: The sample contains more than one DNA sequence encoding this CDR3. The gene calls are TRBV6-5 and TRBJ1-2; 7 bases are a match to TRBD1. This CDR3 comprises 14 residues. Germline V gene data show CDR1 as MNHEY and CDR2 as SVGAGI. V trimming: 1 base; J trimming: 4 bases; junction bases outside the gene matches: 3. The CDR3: CASSYLGQSYGYTF. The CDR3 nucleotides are TGTGCCAGCAGTTACTTGGGACAGAGCTATGGCTACACCTTC.

This chain's CDR3 is CASSQGPDEQFF. The CDR3 DNA reads as TGTGCCAGCAGTCAGGGGCCAGATGAGCAGTTCTTC. The V call is TRBV6-5, the J call TRBJ2-1; a weak D match, TRBD1 (6 bases). Germline V lookup: CDR1 MNHEY, CDR2 SVGAGI. V gave up 5 bases and J gave up 8 bases, with 10 bases separating them. The CDR3 runs to 12 residues.

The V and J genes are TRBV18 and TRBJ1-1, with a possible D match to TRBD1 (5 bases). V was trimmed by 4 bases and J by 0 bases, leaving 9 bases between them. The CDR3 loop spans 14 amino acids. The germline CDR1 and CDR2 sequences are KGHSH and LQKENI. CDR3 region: CASSQGGVNTEAFF. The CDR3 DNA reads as TGTGCCAGCTCACAGGGAGGGGTGAACACTGAAGCTTTCTTT.

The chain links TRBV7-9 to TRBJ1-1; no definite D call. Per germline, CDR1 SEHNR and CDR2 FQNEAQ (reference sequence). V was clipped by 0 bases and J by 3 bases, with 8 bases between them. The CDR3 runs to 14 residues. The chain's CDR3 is CASSLARGDTEAFF. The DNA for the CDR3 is TGTGCCAGCAGCTTAGCGCGTGGTGACACTGAAGCTTTCTTT. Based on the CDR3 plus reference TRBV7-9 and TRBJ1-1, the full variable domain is DTGVSQNPRHKITKRGQNVTFRCDPISEHNRLYWYRQTLGQGPEFLTYFQNEAQLEKSRLLSDRFSAERPKGSFSTLEIQRTEQGDSAMYLCASSLARGDTEAFFGQGTRLTVV.

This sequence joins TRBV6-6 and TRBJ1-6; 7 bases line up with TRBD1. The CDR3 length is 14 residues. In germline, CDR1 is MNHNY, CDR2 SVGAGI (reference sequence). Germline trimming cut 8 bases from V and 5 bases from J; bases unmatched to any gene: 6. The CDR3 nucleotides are TGTGCCAGCTTGGGACAGCAGAATAATTCACCCCTCCACTTT. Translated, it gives CASLGQQNNSPLHF.

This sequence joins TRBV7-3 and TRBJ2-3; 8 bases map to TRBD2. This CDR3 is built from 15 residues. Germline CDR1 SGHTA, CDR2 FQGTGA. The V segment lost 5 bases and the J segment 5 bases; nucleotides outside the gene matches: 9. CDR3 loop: CASSTTGTRIDTQYF. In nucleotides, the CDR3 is TGTGCCAGCAGCACAACCGGGACTAGGATAGATACGCAGTATTTT. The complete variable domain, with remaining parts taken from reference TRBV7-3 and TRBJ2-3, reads GAGVSQTPSNKVTEKGKYVELRCDPISGHTALYWYRQSLGQGPEFLIYFQGTGAADDSGLPNDRFFAVRPEGSVSTLKIQRTERGDSAVYLCASSTTGTRIDTQYFGPGTRLTVL.

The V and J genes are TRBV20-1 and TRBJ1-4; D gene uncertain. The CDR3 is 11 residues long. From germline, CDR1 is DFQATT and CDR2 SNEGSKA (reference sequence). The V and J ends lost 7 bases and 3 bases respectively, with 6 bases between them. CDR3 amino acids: CSGGANEKLFF. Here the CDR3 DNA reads TGCAGTGGCGGGGCTAATGAAAAACTGTTTTTT.

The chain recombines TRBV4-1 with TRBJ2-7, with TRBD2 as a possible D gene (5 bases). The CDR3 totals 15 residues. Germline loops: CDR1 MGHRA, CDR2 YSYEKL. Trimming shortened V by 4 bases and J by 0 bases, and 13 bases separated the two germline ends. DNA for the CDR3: TGCGCCAGCAGCCCCCGGGATGATAGCTCCTACGAGCAGTACTTC. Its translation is CASSPRDDSSYEQYF.

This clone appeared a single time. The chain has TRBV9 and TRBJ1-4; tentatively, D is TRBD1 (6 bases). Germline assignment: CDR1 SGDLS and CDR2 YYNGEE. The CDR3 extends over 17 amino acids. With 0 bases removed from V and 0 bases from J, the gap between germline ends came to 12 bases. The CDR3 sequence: CASSVGGGAATNEKLFF. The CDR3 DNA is TGTGCCAGCAGCGTAGGAGGGGGTGCCGCAACTAATGAAAAACTGTTTTTT.

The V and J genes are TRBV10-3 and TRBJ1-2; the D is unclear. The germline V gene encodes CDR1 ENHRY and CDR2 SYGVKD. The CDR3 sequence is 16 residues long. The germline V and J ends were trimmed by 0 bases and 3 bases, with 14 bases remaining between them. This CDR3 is CAISESPSPGYYGYTF. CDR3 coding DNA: TGTGCCATCAGTGAGTCCCCGTCTCCGGGATACTATGGCTACACCTTC.

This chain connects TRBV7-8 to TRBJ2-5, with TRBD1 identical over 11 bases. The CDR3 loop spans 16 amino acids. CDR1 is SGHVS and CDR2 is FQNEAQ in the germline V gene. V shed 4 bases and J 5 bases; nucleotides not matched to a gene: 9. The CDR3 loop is CASSSPDRGRRETQYF. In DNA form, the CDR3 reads TGTGCCAGCAGCTCCCCGGACAGGGGGCGCCGGGAGACCCAGTACTTC. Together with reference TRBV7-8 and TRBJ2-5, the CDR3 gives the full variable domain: GAGVSQSPRYKVAKRGQDVALRCDPISGHVSLFWYQQALGQGPEFLTYFQNEAQLDKSGLPSDRFFAERPEGSVSTLKIQRTQQEDSAVYLCASSSPDRGRRETQYFGPGTRLLVL.

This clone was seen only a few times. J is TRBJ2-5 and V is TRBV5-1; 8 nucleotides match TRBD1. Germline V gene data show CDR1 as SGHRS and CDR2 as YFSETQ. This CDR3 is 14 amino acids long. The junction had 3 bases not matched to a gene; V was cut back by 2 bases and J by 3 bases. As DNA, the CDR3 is TGCGCCAGCAGCTTACACAGGGGGGAAGAGACCCAGTACTTC. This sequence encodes CASSLHRGEETQYF.